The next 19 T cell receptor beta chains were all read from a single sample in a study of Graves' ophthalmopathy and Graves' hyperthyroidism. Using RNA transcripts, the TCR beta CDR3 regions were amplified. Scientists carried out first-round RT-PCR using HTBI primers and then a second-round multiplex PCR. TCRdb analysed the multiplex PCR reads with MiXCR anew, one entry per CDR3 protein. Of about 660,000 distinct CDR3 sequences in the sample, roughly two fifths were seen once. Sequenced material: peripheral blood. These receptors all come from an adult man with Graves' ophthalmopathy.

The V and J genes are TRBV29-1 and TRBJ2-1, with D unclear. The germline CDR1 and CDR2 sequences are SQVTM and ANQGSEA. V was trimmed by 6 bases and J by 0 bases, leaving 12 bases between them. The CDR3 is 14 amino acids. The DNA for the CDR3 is TGCAGCGTGGGCCTTGGAGACTCCTACAATGAGCAGTTCTTC. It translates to CSVGLGDSYNEQFF.

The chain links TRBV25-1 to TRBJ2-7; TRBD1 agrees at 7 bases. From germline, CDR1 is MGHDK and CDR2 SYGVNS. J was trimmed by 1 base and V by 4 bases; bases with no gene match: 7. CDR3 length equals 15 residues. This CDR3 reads CASSAIVDRSYEQYF. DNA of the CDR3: TGTGCCAGCAGTGCTATAGTGGACAGGTCCTACGAGCAGTACTTC.

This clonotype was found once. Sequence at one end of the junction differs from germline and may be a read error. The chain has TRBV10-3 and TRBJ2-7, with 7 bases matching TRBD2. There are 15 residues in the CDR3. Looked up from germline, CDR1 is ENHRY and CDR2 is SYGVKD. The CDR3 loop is CASSPLEAGPYEQYF. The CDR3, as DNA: TGTGCCAGCAGTCCCCTTGAAGCGGGACCCTACGAGCAGTACTTC.

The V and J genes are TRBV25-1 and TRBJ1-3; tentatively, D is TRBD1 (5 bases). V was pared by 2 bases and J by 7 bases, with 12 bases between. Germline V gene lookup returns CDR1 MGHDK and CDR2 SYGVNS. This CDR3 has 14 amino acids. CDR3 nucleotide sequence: TGTGCCAGCAGTGAACTGGGACGGCTGAACACCATATATTTT. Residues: CASSELGRLNTIYF.

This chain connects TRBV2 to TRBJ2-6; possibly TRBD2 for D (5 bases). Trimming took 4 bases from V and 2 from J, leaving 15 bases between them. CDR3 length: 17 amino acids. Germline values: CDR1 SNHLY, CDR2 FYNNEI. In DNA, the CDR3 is TGTGCCAGCAGTGCTAGAGCCGACGGGACTGGGGCCAACGTCCTGACTTTC. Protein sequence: CASSARADGTGANVLTF.

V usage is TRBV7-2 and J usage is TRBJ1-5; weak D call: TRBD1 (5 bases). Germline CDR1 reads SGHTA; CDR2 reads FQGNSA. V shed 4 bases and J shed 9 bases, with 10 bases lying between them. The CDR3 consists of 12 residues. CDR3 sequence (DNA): TGTGCCAGCAGCTACGGGGGGGGGCCCCAGCATTTT. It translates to CASSYGGGPQHF.

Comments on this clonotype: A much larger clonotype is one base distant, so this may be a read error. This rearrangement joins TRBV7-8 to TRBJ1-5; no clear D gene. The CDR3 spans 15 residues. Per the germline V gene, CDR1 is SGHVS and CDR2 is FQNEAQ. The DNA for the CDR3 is TGTGCCGGCAGCTTAGGTTACGGGCGGCGTCAGCCCCAGCATTTT. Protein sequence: CAGSLGYGRRQPQHF.

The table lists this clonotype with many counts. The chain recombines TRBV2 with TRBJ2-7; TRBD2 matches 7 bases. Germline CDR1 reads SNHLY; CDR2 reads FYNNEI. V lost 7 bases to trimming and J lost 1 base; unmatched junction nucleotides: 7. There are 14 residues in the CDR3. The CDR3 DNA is TGTGCCAGCAACGTGAAAGCGGGGTCCTACGAGCAGTACTTC. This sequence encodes CASNVKAGSYEQYF. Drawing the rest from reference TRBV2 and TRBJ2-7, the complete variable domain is EPEVTQTPSHQVTQMGQEVILRCVPISNHLYFYWYRQILGQKVEFLVSFYNNEISEKSEIFDDQFSVERPDGSNFTLKIRSTKLEDSAMYFCASNVKAGSYEQYFGPGTRLTVT.

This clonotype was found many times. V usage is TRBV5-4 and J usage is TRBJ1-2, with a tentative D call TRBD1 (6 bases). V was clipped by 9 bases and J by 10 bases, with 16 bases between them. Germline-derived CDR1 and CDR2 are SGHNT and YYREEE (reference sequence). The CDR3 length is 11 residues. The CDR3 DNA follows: TGTGCCATCCAAACCGGACAGCACTACACCTTC. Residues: CAIQTGQHYTF. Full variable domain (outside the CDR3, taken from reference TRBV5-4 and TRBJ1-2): ETGVTQSPTHLIKTRGQQVTLRCSSQSGHNTVSWYQQALGQGPQFIFQYYREEENGRGNFPPRFSGLQFPNYSSELNVNALELDDSALYLCAIQTGQHYTFGSGTRLTVV.

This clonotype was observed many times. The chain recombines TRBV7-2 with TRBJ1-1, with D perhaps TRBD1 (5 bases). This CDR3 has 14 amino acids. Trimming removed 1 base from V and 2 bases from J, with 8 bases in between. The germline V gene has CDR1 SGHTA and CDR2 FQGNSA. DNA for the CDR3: TGTGCCAGCAGCTTAGTCAGGGATAACACTGAAGCTTTCTTT. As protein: CASSLVRDNTEAFF.

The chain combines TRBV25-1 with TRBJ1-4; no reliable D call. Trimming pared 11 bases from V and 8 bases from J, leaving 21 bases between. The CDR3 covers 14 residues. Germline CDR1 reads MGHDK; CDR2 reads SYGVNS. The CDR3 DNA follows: TGTGCCTGGGCTCGTACCACGTTTGGGGAAAAACTGTTTTTT. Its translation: CAWARTTFGEKLFF.

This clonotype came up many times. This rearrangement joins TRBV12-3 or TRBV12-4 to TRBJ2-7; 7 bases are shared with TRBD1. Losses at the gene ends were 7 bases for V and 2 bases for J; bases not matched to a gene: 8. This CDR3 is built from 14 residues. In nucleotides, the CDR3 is TGTGCCAGCACCTTACAGGGGTGGCCCTACGAGCAGTACTTC. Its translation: CASTLQGWPYEQYF.

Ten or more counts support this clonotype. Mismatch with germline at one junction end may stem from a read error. The CDR3 nucleotides are TGTGCCAGCAGTTCCCAACTAGCGGGGCTCGGCGAGCAGTACTTC. Translation: CASSSQLAGLGEQYF. The genes are TRBV10-3 and TRBJ2-7, with 10 bases that match TRBD2. Germline CDR1 and CDR2: ENHRY and SYGVKD. The length of the CDR3 is 15 residues.

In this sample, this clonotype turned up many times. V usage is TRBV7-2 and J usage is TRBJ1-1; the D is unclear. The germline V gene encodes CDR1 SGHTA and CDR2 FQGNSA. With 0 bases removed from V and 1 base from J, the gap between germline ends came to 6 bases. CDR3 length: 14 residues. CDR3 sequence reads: CASSLAVQNTEAFF. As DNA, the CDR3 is TGTGCCAGCAGCTTAGCCGTCCAGAACACTGAAGCTTTCTTT.

CDR3 amino acids: CASSLMIPSGPHRGGELFF. Here the CDR3 DNA reads TGTGCCAGCAGCTTAATGATTCCTAGCGGGCCCCACCGTGGGGGGGAGCTGTTTTTT. The chain has TRBV7-2 and TRBJ2-2; 8 bases match TRBD2. With 2 bases clipped from V and 8 bases from J, the junction kept 19 bases outside the gene matches. CDR1 and CDR2 from the germline V gene are SGHTA and FQGNSA. This CDR3 region has 19 residues.

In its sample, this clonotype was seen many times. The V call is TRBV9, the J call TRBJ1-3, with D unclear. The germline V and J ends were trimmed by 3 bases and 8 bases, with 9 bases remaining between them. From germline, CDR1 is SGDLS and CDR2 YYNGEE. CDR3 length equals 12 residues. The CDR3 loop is CASSAQWDTIYF. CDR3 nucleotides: TGTGCCAGCAGCGCTCAGTGGGACACCATATATTTT.

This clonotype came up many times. The CDR3, as DNA: TGTGCCAGCAGTTGGGACGGCGGTAGGGACCAGTACTTC. Residues: CASSWDGGRDQYF. The chain carries TRBV12-3 or TRBV12-4 and TRBJ2-5; D is tentatively TRBD1 or TRBD2 (5 bases each). Trimming shortened V by 4 bases and J by 10 bases, and 16 bases separated the two germline ends. The CDR3 contains 13 residues.

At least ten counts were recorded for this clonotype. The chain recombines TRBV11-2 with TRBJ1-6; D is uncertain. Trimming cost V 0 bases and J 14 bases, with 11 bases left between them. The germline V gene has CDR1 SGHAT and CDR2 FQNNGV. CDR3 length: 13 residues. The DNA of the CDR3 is TGTGCCAGCAGCTTAGAATCAGATCGGGCCCTCCACTTT. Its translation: CASSLESDRALHF. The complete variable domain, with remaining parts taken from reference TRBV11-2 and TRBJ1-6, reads EAGVAQSPRYKIIEKRQSVAFWCNPISGHATLYWYQQILGQGPKLLIQFQNNGVVDDSQLPKDRFSAERLKGVDSTLKIQPAKLEDSAVYLCASSLESDRALHFGNGTRLTVT.

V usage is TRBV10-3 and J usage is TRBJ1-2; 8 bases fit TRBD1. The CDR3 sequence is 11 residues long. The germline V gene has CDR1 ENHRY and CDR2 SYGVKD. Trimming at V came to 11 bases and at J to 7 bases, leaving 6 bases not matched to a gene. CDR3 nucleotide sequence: TGTGCCCTGACAGGGGCCAGTGGCTACACCTTC. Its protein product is CALTGASGYTF.